This T cell receptor (beta chain) was profiled in a study of blood T cell repertoires in COVID-19. At the level of the study: The origin of the acute and convalescent COVID-19 samples was the United States, Italy and Spain. Nucleic acid was either cDNA or gDNA, and it came from T cells, B-cell-depleted T cells, or PBMCs.

The table lists this clone with many counts. How the authors handled the data: Reference gene primer amplification in the assay estimated nucleated cell counts. Some clones are missing from TCRdb's copy, which holds only in-frame ones; the method was immunoSEQ multiplex PCR. The DNA was the basis for D and trimming; V, J and clone size are from that table. The table has fewer than 130,000 clones, about 72% seen once; the top ten hold 7.6%. V lost 6 bases and J lost 0; bases outside the gene matches: 8. This CDR3 has 16 residues. The germline V gene has CDR1 LNHDA and CDR2 SQIVND (reference sequence). The source material was peripheral blood. The clonotype originates from a woman aged 55-70 years with acute or convalescent COVID-19. The chain couples TRBV19 to TRBJ2-1; 7 bases line up with TRBD1. CDR3 amino acids: CASSLGQVSSYNEQFF. The CDR3 region has the DNA TGTGCCAGTAGCCTCGGACAGGTGAGCTCCTACAATGAGCAGTTCTTC.